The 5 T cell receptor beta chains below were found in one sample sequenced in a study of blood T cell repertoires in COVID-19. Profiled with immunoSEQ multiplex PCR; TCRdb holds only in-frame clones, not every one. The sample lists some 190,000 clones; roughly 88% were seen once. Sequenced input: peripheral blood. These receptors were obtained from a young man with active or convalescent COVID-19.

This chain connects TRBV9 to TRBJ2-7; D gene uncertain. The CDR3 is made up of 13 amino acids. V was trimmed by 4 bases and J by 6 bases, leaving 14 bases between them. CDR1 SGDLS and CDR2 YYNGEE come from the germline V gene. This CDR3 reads CASSTVLGGEQYF. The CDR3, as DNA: TGTGCCAGCAGCACTGTGCTCGGTGGCGAGCAGTACTTC.

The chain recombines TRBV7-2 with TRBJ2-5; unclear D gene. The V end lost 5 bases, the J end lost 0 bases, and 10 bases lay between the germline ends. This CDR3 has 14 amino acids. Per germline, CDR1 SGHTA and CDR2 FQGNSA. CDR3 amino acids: CASSPETYQETQYF. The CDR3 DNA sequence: TGTGCCAGCAGCCCGGAGACTTACCAAGAGACCCAGTACTTC.

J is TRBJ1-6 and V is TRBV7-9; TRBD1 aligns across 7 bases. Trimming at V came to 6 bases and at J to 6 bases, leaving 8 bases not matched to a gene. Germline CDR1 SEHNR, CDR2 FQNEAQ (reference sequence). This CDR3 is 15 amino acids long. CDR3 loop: CASRLGGSRNSPLHF. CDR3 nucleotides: TGTGCCAGCAGACTAGGGGGCAGTCGTAATTCACCCCTCCACTTT.

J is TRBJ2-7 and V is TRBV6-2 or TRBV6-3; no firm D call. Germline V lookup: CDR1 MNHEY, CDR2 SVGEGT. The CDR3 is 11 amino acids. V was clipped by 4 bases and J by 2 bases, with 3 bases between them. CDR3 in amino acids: CASSSTYEQYF. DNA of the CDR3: TGTGCCAGCAGTTCCACCTACGAGCAGTACTTC.

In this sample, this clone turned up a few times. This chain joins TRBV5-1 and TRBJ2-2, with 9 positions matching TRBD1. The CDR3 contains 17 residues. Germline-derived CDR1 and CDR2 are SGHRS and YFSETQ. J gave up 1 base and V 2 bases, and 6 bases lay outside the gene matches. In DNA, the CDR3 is TGCGCCAGCAGCTTACGGCCGGGACAGGGGAACACCGGGGAGCTGTTTTTT. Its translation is CASSLRPGQGNTGELFF.